This T cell receptor beta chain originates from a study of cytomegalovirus exposure and HLA in healthy donors. On the study more broadly: Among the 300 to 450 genotyped donors, around 81% were placed in the Caucasian-associated ancestry cluster. Study-wide points: It was 150 to 200 TCR beta chains that were listed as cytomegalovirus-associated. Later, TCR association rates were found to vary by HLA locus, highest for DRB1 and lowest for HLA-C. Segments of the TCR beta V type were, in most cases, productive about 87% or about 30% of the time in an earlier analysis.

Regarding this clone: No antigen is known for it.

Germline assignment: CDR1 LNHDA and CDR2 SQIVND (reference sequence). This CDR3 region has 18 residues. The J segment lost 2 bases and the V segment lost 0 bases, leaving 12 bases of the junction unmatched. PCR primers comprised 60 Vbeta and 13 Jbeta primers. Sequencing used immunoSEQ multiplex PCR; TCRdb keeps in-frame clones, though not all of them. The data show around 160,000 clones, 79% seen once. The gene calls are TRBV19 and TRBJ1-2; 7 bases align to TRBD1. This clonotype was sampled from a woman aged 40 to 50 in good health and CMV-seropositive. Material for sequencing was PBMCs. CDR3 protein: CASSIDHGTAGFNYGYTF. In nucleotides, the CDR3 is TGTGCCAGTAGTATAGATCATGGGACAGCGGGCTTCAACTATGGCTACACCTTC.